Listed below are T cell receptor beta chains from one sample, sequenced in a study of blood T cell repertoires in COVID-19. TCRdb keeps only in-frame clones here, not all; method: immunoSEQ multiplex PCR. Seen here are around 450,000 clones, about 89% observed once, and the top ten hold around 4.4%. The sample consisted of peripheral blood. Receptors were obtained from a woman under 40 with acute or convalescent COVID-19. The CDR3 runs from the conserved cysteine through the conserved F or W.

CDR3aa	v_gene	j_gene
CASSPGTGFDQPQHF	TRBV27	TRBJ1-5
CASSQERGGPTDTQYF	TRBV4-2	TRBJ2-3
CSAQGKGEQYF	TRBV20-1	TRBJ2-7
CASSGGTGANQPQHF	TRBV9	TRBJ1-5
CASSLGLASNEQFF	TRBV7-2	TRBJ2-1
CASSFWGSREIYEQYF	TRBV5-6	TRBJ2-7
CASSRDSFSPLHF	TRBV10-1	TRBJ1-6
CASTVQGSGTDTQYF	TRBV27	TRBJ2-3
CASSPGTGGPGYTF	TRBV18	TRBJ1-2
CASSSTMRRRGITGELFF	TRBV11-2	TRBJ2-2
CAISDRLGQGDLYGYTF	TRBV10-3	TRBJ1-2
CAISESTGGSVQETQYF	TRBV10-3	TRBJ2-5
CASSPSGGGETQYF	TRBV11-2	TRBJ2-5
CASSYPSREQYF	TRBV6-6	TRBJ2-7
CASSQTGGTTEAFF	TRBV27	TRBJ1-1
CASNLDREVNEQFF	TRBV28	TRBJ2-1
CASSATGYGYTF	TRBV11-2	TRBJ1-2
CASRASNYGYTF	TRBV4-2	TRBJ1-2
CASNTDKYSNQPQHF	TRBV6-6	TRBJ1-5
CATSAGYNEQFF	TRBV24-1	TRBJ2-1
CASSLVDGEYGYTF	TRBV5-6	TRBJ1-2
CASSVAGRNTEAFF	TRBV9	TRBJ1-1
CAWMGKNTEAFF	TRBV30	TRBJ1-1
CASSHLTENTGELFF	TRBV5-1	TRBJ2-2
CASSDPKRTGTSGGSSYNEQFF	TRBV6-4	TRBJ2-1
CASSQAGGNEREQYF	TRBV4-1	TRBJ2-7
CASVAGSGPEAFF	TRBV10-2	TRBJ1-1
CASSADSTGELFF	TRBV19	TRBJ2-2
CASSEQSTVVYEQYF	TRBV6-1	TRBJ2-7
CASSSQDSYNEQFF	TRBV6-6	TRBJ2-1
CAWNLIYNSPLHF	TRBV30	TRBJ1-6
CATSEDTYNEQFF	TRBV24-1	TRBJ2-1
CSVEDQAQDGGYTF	TRBV29-1	TRBJ1-2
CASSQDINSGGSDTQYF	TRBV4-1	TRBJ2-3
CASSISSGVGETQYF	TRBV19	TRBJ2-5
CASSLQDRGNEKLFF	TRBV4-1	TRBJ1-4
CASSLVTGVRGTEAFF	TRBV5-1	TRBJ1-1
CASAGTSGGNTQYF	TRBV6-5	TRBJ2-3
CASSIAILAGSTDTQYF	TRBV19	TRBJ2-3
CASSQVSVYEQYF	TRBV3-1/TRBV3-2	TRBJ2-7
CATSRDTKPRSQYF	TRBV15	TRBJ2-3
CASSQSPQGWNEQFF	TRBV14	TRBJ2-1
CASSVIDSNQPQHF	TRBV28	TRBJ1-5
CASSSRDRGPDGYTF	TRBV5-1	TRBJ1-2
CASSLSTSGYNEQFF	TRBV7-3	TRBJ2-1
CASSISSGDGGYEQYF	TRBV19	TRBJ2-7
CASSDQLLLVEQFF	TRBV2	TRBJ2-1
CATVIPGLGPNEQFF	TRBV7-8	TRBJ2-1
CASSLIPLAGAIQETQYF	TRBV7-8	TRBJ2-5
CASSLVTGYISGANVLTF	TRBV5-8	TRBJ2-6
CASTEYIRSTDTQYF	TRBV6-5	TRBJ2-3
CAWSRTGSNSPLHF	TRBV30	TRBJ1-6
CASSVDYTGGLQETQYF	TRBV9	TRBJ2-5
CASSPDPHKAGEQYF	TRBV5-1	TRBJ2-7
CASSPQGRLASEQFF	TRBV2	TRBJ2-1